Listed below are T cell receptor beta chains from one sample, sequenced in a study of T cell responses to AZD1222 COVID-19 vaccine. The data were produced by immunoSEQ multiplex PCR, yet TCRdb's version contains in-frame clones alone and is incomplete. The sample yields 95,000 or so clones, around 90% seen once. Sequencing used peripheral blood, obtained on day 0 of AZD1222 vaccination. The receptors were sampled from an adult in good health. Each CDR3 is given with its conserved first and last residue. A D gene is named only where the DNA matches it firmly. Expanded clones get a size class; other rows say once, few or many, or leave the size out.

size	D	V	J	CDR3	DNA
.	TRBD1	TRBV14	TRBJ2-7	CASSQRDSSYEQYF	TGTGCCAGCAGCCAACGGGACAGCTCCTACGAGCAGTACTTC
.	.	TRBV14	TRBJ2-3	CASSQDLEDTQYF	TGTGCCAGCAGCCAAGATCTGGAGGATACGCAGTATTTT
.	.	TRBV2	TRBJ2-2	CASSEGLGGFTGELFF	TGTGCCAGCAGTGAAGGTCTAGGGGGATTCACCGGGGAGCTGTTTTTT
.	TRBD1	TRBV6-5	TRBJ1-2	CASRTGTGYTF	TGTGCCAGCAGGACAGGGACTGGCTACACCTTC
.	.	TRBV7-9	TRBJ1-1	CASSLKGGVTEAFF	TGTGCCAGCAGCTTAAAAGGGGGGGTCACTGAAGCTTTCTTT
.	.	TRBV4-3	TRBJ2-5	CASSQDRGGQETQYF	TGCGCCAGCAGCCAAGATAGGGGGGGCCAAGAGACCCAGTACTTC
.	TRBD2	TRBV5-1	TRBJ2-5	CASSPGGTSLETQYF	TGCGCCAGCTCCCCCGGAGGGACTAGCTTGGAGACCCAGTACTTC
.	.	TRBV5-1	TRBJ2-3	CASSLGTEDTQYF	TGCGCCAGCAGCTTGGGGACGGAGGATACGCAGTATTTT
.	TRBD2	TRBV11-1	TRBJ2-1	CASSNLAGKKYNEQFF	TGTGCCAGCAGCAATTTAGCGGGGAAAAAATACAATGAGCAGTTCTTC
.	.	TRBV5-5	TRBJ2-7	CASSLTAFAYEQYF	TGTGCCAGCAGCTTGACCGCCTTTGCCTACGAGCAGTACTTC
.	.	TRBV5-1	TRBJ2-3	CASSGGVTDTQYF	TGCGCCAGCTCCGGCGGGGTCACAGATACGCAGTATTTT
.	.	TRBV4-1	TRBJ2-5	CASSGIKETQYF	TGCGCCAGCAGCGGGATCAAAGAGACCCAGTACTTC
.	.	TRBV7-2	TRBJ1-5	CASSILGLVNQPQHF	TGTGCCAGCAGCATCCTGGGCTTAGTCAATCAGCCCCAGCATTTT
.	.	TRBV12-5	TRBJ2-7	CASGLTRGVGSWAYEQYF	TGTGCTAGTGGTTTGACGCGGGGCGTAGGGTCGTGGGCCTACGAGCAGTACTTC
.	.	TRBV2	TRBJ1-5	CASSVGGGQPQHF	TGTGCCAGCAGTGTTGGGGGGGGACAGCCCCAGCATTTT
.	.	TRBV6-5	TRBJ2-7	CASTRGSWGEQYF	TGTGCCAGCACCCGGGGCTCCTGGGGCGAGCAGTACTTC
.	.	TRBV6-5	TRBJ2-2	CASSSATGFNTGELFF	TGTGCCAGCAGTTCCGCAACAGGGTTCAACACCGGGGAGCTGTTTTTT
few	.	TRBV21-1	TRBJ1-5	CASRGGLGTGRFRNQPQHF	TGTGCCAGCAGGGGGGGACTGGGTACAGGGAGGTTTCGGAATCAGCCCCAGCATTTT
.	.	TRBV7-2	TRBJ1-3	CASSLSYRNTIYF	TGTGCCAGCAGCTTGTCCTATCGGAACACCATATATTTT
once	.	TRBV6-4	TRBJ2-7	CASSVQPSYEQYF	TGTGCCAGCAGTGTACAGCCGTCCTACGAGCAGTACTTC
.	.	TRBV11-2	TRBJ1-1	CASSLVGGIAMNTEAFF	TGTGCCAGCAGCTTAGTCGGGGGAATAGCCATGAACACTGAAGCTTTCTTT
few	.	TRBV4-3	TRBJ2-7	CASSPESLGRGVGEQYF	TGCGCCAGCAGCCCCGAGTCTCTCGGCAGGGGGGTTGGGGAGCAGTACTTC
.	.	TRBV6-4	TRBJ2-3	CASSLGGGGTDTQYF	TGTGCCAGCAGCCTCGGGGGAGGGGGTACAGATACGCAGTATTTT
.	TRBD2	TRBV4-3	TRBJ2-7	CASSQELKGGWIYEQYF	TGCGCCAGCAGCCAAGAGTTAAAGGGAGGGTGGATCTACGAGCAGTACTTC
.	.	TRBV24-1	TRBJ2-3	CATSSRDTQYF	TGTGCCACCTCCAGCCGAGATACGCAGTATTTT
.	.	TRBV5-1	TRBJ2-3	CASSLGGAGIDTQYF	TGCGCCAGCAGCTTGGGGGGGGCCGGTATAGATACGCAGTATTTT
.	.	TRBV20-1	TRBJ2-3	CSASPGGPADTQYF	TGCAGTGCTAGTCCCGGGGGGCCCGCAGATACGCAGTATTTT
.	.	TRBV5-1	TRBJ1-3	CASSLVGGAFGNTIYF	TGCGCCAGCAGCTTGGTTGGGGGCGCATTTGGAAACACCATATATTTT
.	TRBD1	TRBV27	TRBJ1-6	CASSLLGTGGSPLHF	TGTGCCAGCAGTTTATTAGGGACAGGGGGCTCACCCCTCCACTTT
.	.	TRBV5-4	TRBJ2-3	CASSLANANRADTQYF	TGTGCCAGCAGCTTGGCGAACGCCAATAGAGCAGATACGCAGTATTTT
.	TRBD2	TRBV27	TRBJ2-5	CASTRLAAGGLAETQYF	TGTGCCAGCACTCGCCTGGCGGCGGGGGGGCTGGCAGAGACCCAGTACTTC